This entry describes one T cell receptor beta chain. Its target is not known. CDR3 length: 15 amino acids. After removal of 5 bases from V and 8 bases from J, the junction contained 6 bases not matched to a gene. Germline CDR1 reads LNHDA; CDR2 reads SQIVND (reference sequence). This sample stems from a study of shared clonotypes between healthy human individuals. Whole-study findings and limits: Generation probabilities of non-shared clonotypes were lower (relative to those shared by all four donors). For naive CD4 cells, approximately 4.7% of clonotypes were shared across a handful of donors. Among donors, the sharing of clonotypes was expected to be influenced by sequencing depth.

Data came from immunoSEQ multiplex PCR; TCRdb stores just in-frame clones and leaves some out. In the table there are about 2 million clones, 85% to 95% of which are singletons. The chain joins TRBV19 to TRBJ1-4, with 12 bases fitting TRBD1. This sequence originates from a man in his late teens or twenties in good health. Sequenced material: naive CD4+ T cells sorted from blood. The subset is: CD45RA+ positively selected. CDR3 region: CASSPGQGAEEKLFF. The CDR3, as DNA: TGTGCCAGTAGTCCGGGACAGGGGGCAGAAGAAAAACTGTTTTTT.